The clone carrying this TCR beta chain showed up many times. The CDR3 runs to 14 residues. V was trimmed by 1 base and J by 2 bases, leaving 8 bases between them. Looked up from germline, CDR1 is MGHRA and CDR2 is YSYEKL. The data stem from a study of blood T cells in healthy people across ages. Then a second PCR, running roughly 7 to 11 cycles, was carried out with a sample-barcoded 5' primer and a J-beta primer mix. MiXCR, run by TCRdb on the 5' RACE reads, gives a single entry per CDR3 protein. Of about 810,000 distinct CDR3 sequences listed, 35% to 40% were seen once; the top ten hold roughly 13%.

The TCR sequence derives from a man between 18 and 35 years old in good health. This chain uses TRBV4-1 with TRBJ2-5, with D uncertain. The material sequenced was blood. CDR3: CASSQGGTQETQYF. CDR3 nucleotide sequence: TGCGCCAGCAGCCAAGGCGGTACTCAAGAGACCCAGTACTTC.